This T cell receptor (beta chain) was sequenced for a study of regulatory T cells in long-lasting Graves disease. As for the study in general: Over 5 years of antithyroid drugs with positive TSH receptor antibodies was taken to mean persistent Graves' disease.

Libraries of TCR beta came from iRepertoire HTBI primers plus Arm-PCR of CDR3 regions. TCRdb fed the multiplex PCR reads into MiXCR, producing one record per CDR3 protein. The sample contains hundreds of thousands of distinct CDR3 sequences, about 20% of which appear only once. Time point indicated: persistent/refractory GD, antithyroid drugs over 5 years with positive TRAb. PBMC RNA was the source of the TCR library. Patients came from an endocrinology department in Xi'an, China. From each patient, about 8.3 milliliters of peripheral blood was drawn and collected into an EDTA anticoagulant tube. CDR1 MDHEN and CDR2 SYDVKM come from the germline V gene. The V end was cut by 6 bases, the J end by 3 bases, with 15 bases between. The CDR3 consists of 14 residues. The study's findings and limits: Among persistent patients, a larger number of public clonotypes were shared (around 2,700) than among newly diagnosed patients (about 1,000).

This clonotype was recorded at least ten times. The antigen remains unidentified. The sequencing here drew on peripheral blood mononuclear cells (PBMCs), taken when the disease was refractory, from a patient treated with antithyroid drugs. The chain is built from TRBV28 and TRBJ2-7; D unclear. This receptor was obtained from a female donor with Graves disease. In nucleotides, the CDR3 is TGTGCCAGCAGGTCCCTTCTCGGGTTCTACGAGCAGTACTTC. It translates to CASRSLLGFYEQYF.